This T cell receptor (beta chain) was recovered during a study of cytotoxic CD8 clonotypes in ibrutinib-treated CLL. Across the whole study: Researchers reported approximately twelve relapsed/refractory and about 14 treatment-naive patients, 17 of them IGHV unmutated. Partial responses totalled some 24 and complete responses 2; after median 68 months, roughly 14 remained remitted and around twelve progressed.

General study points: While tracking circulating CD8+ T-cell counts, baseline clonality exceeded that of age-matched healthy donors.

In the case of this clone: As yet, its antigen is unknown.

Data came from immunoSEQ multiplex PCR; TCRdb stores just in-frame clones and leaves some out. The table records approximately 120,000 clones, 84% of them present only once. The TCR beta libraries used 1.5 to 2 micrograms of genomic DNA that came from cryopreserved PBMCs. Germline V gives CDR1 MNHNS, CDR2 SASEGT. The CDR3 spans 15 residues. V trimming: 8 bases; J trimming: 4 bases; junction bases outside the gene matches: 11. The sequence was collected from a human donor with chronic lymphocytic leukemia. The source material was PBMCs, sampled after 24 months of ibrutinib treatment. The chain has TRBV6-1 and TRBJ2-7, with 10 bases fitting TRBD1. CDR3 DNA: TGTGCCAGCGGACCCGACAGGGGGCGGTCGTACGAGCAGTACTTC. Its translation is CASGPDRGRSYEQYF.